The sequence of this T cell receptor (beta chain) was determined in a study of CD8 T cells in ankylosing spondylitis. The CDR3 spans 13 residues. Per germline, CDR1 SEHNR and CDR2 FQNEAQ (reference sequence). V lost 2 bases to trimming and J lost 4 bases; unmatched junction nucleotides: 1. For TCR beta, libraries came from quantitative 5'-RACE with molecular barcodes. TCRdb redid the calling of the 5' RACE reads with MiXCR, one entry per CDR3 protein. The sample includes 220,000 or so distinct CDR3 sequences, around 20% seen only once; the top ten take about 39%. The sample holds many counts of this clonotype. Its antigen is as yet unknown. Study-wide findings and caveats: Apparently characteristic of ankylosing spondylitis blood was a TCR beta motif (roughly eight highly homologous variants). Disease-linked clones reportedly showed significant enrichment in matched ankylosing spondylitis synovial fluid. Several of the motif variants were reported before in synovial fluid and blood from reactive arthritis.

Source material: blood, either unsorted or a sorted T cell fraction (not recorded which). The clonotype originates from a male donor with ankylosing spondylitis. The chain carries TRBV7-9 and TRBJ1-1, with 7 positions matching TRBD1. CDR3 nucleotide sequence: TGTGCCAGCAGCTTACCAGGGGGCACTGAAGCTTTCTTT. This encodes CASSLPGGTEAFF.